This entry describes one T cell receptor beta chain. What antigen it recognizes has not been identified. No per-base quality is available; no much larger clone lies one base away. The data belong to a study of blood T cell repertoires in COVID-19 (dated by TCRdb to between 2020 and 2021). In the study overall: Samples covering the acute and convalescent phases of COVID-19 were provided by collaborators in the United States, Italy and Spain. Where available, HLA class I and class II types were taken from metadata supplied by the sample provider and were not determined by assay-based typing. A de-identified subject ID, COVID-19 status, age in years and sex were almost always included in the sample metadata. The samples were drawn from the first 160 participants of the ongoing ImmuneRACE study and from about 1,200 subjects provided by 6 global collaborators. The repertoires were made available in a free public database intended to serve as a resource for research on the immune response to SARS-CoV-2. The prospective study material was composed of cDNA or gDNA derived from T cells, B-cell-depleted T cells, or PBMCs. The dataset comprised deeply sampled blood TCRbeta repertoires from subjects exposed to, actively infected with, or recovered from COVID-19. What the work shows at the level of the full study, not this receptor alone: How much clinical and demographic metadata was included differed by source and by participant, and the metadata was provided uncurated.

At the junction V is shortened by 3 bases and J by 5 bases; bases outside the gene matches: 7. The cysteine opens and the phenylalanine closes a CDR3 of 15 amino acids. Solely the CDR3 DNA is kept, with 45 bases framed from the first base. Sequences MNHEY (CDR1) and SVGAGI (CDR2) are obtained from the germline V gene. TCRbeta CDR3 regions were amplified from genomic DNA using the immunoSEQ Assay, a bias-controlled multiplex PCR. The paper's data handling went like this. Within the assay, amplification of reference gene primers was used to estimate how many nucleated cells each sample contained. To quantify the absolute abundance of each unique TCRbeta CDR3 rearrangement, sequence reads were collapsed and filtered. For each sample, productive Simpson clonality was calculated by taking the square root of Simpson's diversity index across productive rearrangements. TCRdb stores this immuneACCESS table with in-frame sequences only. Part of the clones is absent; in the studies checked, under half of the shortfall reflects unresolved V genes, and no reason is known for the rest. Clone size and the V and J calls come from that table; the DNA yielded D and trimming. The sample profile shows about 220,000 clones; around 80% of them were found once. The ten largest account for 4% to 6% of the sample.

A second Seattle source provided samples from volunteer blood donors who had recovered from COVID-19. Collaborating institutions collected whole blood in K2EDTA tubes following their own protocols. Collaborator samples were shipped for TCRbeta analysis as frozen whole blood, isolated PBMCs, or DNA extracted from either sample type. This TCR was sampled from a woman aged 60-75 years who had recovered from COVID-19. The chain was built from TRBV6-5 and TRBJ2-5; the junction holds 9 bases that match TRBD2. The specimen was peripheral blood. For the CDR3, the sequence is CASSYLASGDETQYF. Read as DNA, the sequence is TGTGCCAGCAGTTATCTGGCTAGCGGGGATGAGACCCAGTACTTC.